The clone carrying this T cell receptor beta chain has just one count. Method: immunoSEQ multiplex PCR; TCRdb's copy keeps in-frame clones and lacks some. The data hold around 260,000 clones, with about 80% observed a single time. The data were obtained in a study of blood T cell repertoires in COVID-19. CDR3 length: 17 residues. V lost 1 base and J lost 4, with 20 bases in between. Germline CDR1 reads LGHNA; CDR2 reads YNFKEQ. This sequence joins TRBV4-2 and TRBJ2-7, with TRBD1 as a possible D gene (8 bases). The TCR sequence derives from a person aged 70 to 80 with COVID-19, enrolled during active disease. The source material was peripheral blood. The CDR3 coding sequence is TGTGCCAGCAGCCAAGTTACCGGCGGGGGACAGGCGTACGAGCAGTACTTC. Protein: CASSQVTGGGQAYEQYF.